This T cell receptor beta chain was captured by sequencing in a study of T cells in Graves' hyperthyroidism and ophthalmopathy. This clonotype was counted ten times or more. Trimming removed 1 base at V and 4 bases at J, with 8 bases between. Germline values: CDR1 SGHDN, CDR2 FVKESK. This CDR3 is built from 13 residues. TCR beta CDR3 sequences were amplified from RNA transcripts. Primed by the HTBI set, a first-round RT-PCR was run on the TCR CDR3. MiXCR was run by TCRdb on the multiplex PCR reads, yielding one entry per CDR3 protein. The sample contains roughly 660,000 distinct CDR3 sequences, 15% to 20% of which appear only once.

This sequence was found in a man aged 45 to 65 with Graves' hyperthyroidism. This rearrangement joins TRBV14 to TRBJ2-7, with D unresolved. The material sequenced was blood. CDR3 sequence (DNA): TGTGCCAGCAGCCAAGCCAGGACGTACGAGCAGTACTTC. Its protein is CASSQARTYEQYF.